This TCR beta chain originates from a study of tissue T cells after allogeneic stem cell transplantation. Study outcomes and limitations: Within patients, tissue anatomy strongly shaped TCR repertoire composition. Across patients, clones rarely overlapped, yet motif clusters were shared tissue-specifically.

This clone counts as medium-sized. The target antigen is unknown. The gene names given are mouse names. The read ends 1 residue before the CDR3 terminus; that terminus is restored from the germline J gene. Specified time point: mouse harvest day 14 after allogeneic transplant. The graft held 10^6 splenic CD5+ T cells and 10^7 T-cell-depleted bone marrow cells. The protocol was immunoSEQ multiplex PCR, while the TCRdb copy is restricted to in-frame clones and leaves out a portion. The sample contains about 4,700 clones, around 32% of which appear only once. CDR1 is KGHPV, CDR2 FQNQEV, per germline (reference sequence). V shed 4 bases and J shed 2 bases, with 8 bases lying between them. The CDR3 length is 13 residues.

This clonotype was obtained from a female BALB/c mouse given C57BL/6 T cells with graft-versus-host disease after an allogeneic hematopoietic cell transplant. The chain combines TRBV26 with TRBJ1-2; no clear D gene. Sequenced input: skin. This chain's CDR3 is CASSPTPNSDYTF. The part of the CDR3 DNA that was read is TGTGCCAGCAGTCCGACACCTAACTCCGACTACACC.